This T cell receptor beta chain was recovered during a study of shared clonotypes between healthy human individuals (dated by TCRdb to about 2020). About the full investigation: Two women and a few men aged 18 to 49 years were included in the cohort. Each donor's leukapheresis produced roughly between about 0.9 and 9.5 billion PBMCs. For each donor, CD4 naive and CD4 memory were each given three plates, CD8 naive was given two plates, and CD8 memory was given one plate. To increase sequencing depth and limit assay-specific biases, TCR repertoire library preparation and sequencing were carried out by different laboratories using diverse techniques. To estimate repertoire size and how much clonotypes are shared between individuals, the study performed deep sequencing of blood TCR repertoires from a handful of healthy adults.

Using the deep immunoSEQ assay, multiplex PCR amplified TCR CDR3 regions from genomic DNA. Genomic DNA extracted from each cell subset was distributed evenly over all wells of several immunoSEQ 96-well plates, and each plate served as one replicate. For sorted subsets, about 220 ng of genomic DNA, equivalent to roughly 33,000 T cell genomes, went into each replicate PCR. Purified libraries were quantified with a Qubit 3.0 fluorometer, sized on a Bioanalyzer 2100, and re-quantified with the KAPA Library Quantification kit. Every immunoSEQ 96-well plate was sequenced on a dedicated single-read 150-cycle Illumina NextSeq 550 flow cell. From the authors' description of their analysis: The immunoSEQ output contained only junctional sequences without quality scores, so filtering could not match that applied to full-length reads. Sequences were annotated with PyIR, a Python wrapper for IgBLAST v1.9, using IMGT germline references to assign V/J genes and CDR3. Any read was removed if the V/J assignment was weak (E-value above 1e-6), the CDR3 was missing, or the read contained stop codons, out-of-frame junctions, or ambiguous translated residues. A V3J clonotype was defined by an identical inferred V gene, J gene, and CDR3 amino acid sequence. The percentage overlap between two repertoires was calculated by dividing the number of shared unique clonotypes by the size of the smaller repertoire. Richness of each repertoire was evaluated using RTK rarefaction, the Chao1 estimator, and Recon v2.1 estimates of unobserved clonotypes. OLGA was used to compute generation probabilities for all TCRbeta clonotypes that the gDNA method yielded from a few donors. TCRdb re-hosts the immuneACCESS table, in-frame sequences only. Its copies lack some clones; in the studies checked, an unresolved V gene accounts for under half of them, and the cause for the rest is not known. That table supplies the V and J calls and clone size; D and trimming were determined from the DNA. The sample records approximately 500,000 clones, 96% of which are singletons. 0.06% of the sample is held by the ten biggest clonotypes.

With respect to this clone: Its antigen remains undetermined. Base qualities are not provided; no much larger clone lies one nucleotide away.

The research as a whole found: Sharing across several donors was observed for 4.5% to 6.5% of naive CD4, 3.5% of naive CD8, over 2% of memory CD4, and about 0.4% of memory CD8 clonotypes. Clonotypes shared by all four sorted-subset donors showed higher generation probabilities than non-shared clonotypes. Because the study included only a small number of donors, the genetic and exposure-history diversity represented was limited. Even with the large sequencing depth, rarefaction of the sorted-subset datasets indicated that sequencing was incomplete. Naive subsets generally had larger estimated clonotype richness than memory subsets did. Sampling was restricted to blood, and TCR repertoires in tissue are likely to differ from TCR repertoires in blood. Based on pairwise subsampling, the degree of clonotype sharing among donors was expected to be affected by sequencing depth.

Healthy HIV-negative adults with no recently reported acute infections or vaccinations were included as donors. Every donor was a Caucasian adult living in Nashville, Tennessee, USA. CD4+ T cells were enriched by magnetic negative selection; naive cells were then positively selected on CD45RA, and the negative fraction formed the memory subset. Blood was collected by leukapheresis, and PBMCs were isolated by Ficoll-Histopaque density gradient centrifugation and then cryopreserved in liquid nitrogen vapor phase. Analytical flow cytometry was used to check the purity and quantity of every magnetically sorted T cell population. Genomic DNA was isolated from each sorted fraction and quantified by UV absorbance on a Nanodrop 2000c. Sequencing was carried out using naive CD4+ T cells sorted from blood. This specimen's cell subset or site label, interpreted: CD45RA+ positively selected. The clonotype originates from a woman aged 25 to 45 in good health.

At the DNA level, the sequence is TGTGCCAGCAGCTCCCCGATATCCTCCTACGAGCAGTACTTC. Its protein reads: CASSSPISSYEQYF. The rearranged segments are TRBV13 and TRBJ2-7; the D gene identity is not certain. The germline ends are 10 bases apart after V is trimmed by 4 bases and J by 0 bases. The CDR3 starts with the cysteine, ends with the phenylalanine, and has 14 residues. CDR3 DNA only is kept here, 42 bases in frame from base 1. In the germline V gene (reference sequence), CDR1 corresponds to PRHDT and CDR2 to FYEKMQ. Reference TRBV13 and TRBJ2-7 genes cover what lies past the CDR3, so the full variable domain is AAGVIQSPRHLIKEKRETATLKCYPIPRHDTVYWYQQGPGQDPQFLISFYEKMQSDKGSIPDRFSAQQFSDYHSELNMSSLELGDSALYFCASSSPISSYEQYFGPGTRLTVT.